This T cell receptor (beta chain) was identified in a study of control samples from healthy donors and cancer patients (dated by TCRdb to the early 2020s). Looking up the germline V gene yields CDR1 SGHTA and CDR2 FQGNSA. From the cysteine up to the phenylalanine, the CDR3 has a length of 14 residues. Only the CDR3 region is kept as DNA, spanning 42 bases read in frame from base 1. Ends trimmed: V by 3 bases, J by 3 bases; bases unmatched to a gene: 3. On this clone itself: Its specific antigen is unknown. No much larger clonotype is one base removed from it; base qualities were not supplied.

Library method: the immunoSEQ multiplex PCR assay. Imported from immuneACCESS, the table was reduced by TCRdb to in-frame sequences with V and J called. These copies leave out some clones; in studies compared against another copy, an unresolved V gene accounts for under half, and the cause of the remainder is not known. Present in this sample are 230,000 or so clones, about 94% of which were seen just once. The ten largest clones add up to more than 1.3% of the sample. Sequenced sample: blood. This TCR derives from a man aged 50-60 years in good health. Recombination connected TRBV7-2 to TRBJ2-7, with 9 bases aligning to TRBD1. CDR3 loop: CASSLDRGIYEQYF. In nucleotide form, the sequence is TGTGCCAGCAGCTTGGACAGGGGAATCTACGAGCAGTACTTC. Reference TRBV7-2 and TRBJ2-7 proteins supply the regions before and after the CDR3; the full variable domain is: GAGVSQSPSNKVTEKGKDVELRCDPISGHTALYWYRQSLGQGLEFLIYFQGNSAPDKSGLPSDRFSAERTGGSVSTLTIQRTQQEDSAVYLCASSLDRGIYEQYFGPGTRLTVT.